The entry below gives a single T cell receptor (beta chain) sequence along with its context. Antigen unknown. Single viable CD3+CD4+CD8-CD45RO+ cells were sorted as the memory CD4+ T cells. This CDR3 comprises 15 residues. V was pared by 2 bases and J by 7 bases, with 15 bases between. Germline V lookup: CDR1 MNHNY, CDR2 SVGAGI (reference sequence). Sequenced by immunoSEQ multiplex PCR; TCRdb stores in-frame clones only, minus some. The sample includes about 56,000 clones, 70% to 75% of them seen just once. This sample was included in a study of memory CD4+ T cells and cytomegalovirus serostatus. Study summary: This sample comes from healthy Belgian adults, roughly nine CMV seropositive, around 26 seronegative.

General observations from the study: Suggested: most of the CMV-linked TCR signature lies in CD4+ memory cells. About two fifths of the roughly 160 known CMV-associated TCRbeta sequences appeared in CD4+ memory.

What was sequenced was memory CD4+ T cells from blood. This TCR came from an adult in good health and CMV-seropositive. This sequence joins TRBV6-6 and TRBJ2-1, with a weak D call TRBD2 (7 bases). The CDR3 DNA is TGTGCCAGCAGTTACGGGGGGGCCGGGAGTAATGAGCAGTTCTTC. It specifies CASSYGGAGSNEQFF.